This T cell receptor (beta chain) was identified in a study of a mutant IDH1 vaccine in newly diagnosed glioma. Generated by immunoSEQ multiplex PCR, the TCRdb table keeps only in-frame clones and is missing some. Of more than 55,000 clones listed, roughly 82% are singletons. Comment on this clone: Antigen: not known. In the same sample, other DNA sequences code for this CDR3.

The sample's time point: week 5, during vaccination. Doses of 300 ug of mutant IDH1 20-mer peptide were given with topical imiquimod. This specimen consisted of PBMCs, obtained from a glioma patient whose treatment included an IDH1 peptide vaccine. The receptor comes from a woman younger than 30 with glioma. Some clones in this sample may be carry-over from other donors' samples.

The CDR3 spells CASSLTGWEGYTF. The CDR3 nucleotides read TGTGCCAGCAGCTTGACAGGGTGGGAGGGCTACACCTTC. The V and J genes are TRBV5-4 and TRBJ1-2, with TRBD1 as a possible D gene (6 bases). The germline gives CDR1 SGHNT, CDR2 YYREEE (reference sequence). CDR3 length: 13 amino acids. Trimming stripped 1 base from V and 8 bases from J, with 12 bases between. Full variable domain (outside the CDR3, taken from reference TRBV5-4 and TRBJ1-2): ETGVTQSPTHLIKTRGQQVTLRCSSQSGHNTVSWYQQALGQGPQFIFQYYREEENGRGNFPPRFSGLQFPNYSSELNVNALELDDSALYLCASSLTGWEGYTFGSGTRLTVV.